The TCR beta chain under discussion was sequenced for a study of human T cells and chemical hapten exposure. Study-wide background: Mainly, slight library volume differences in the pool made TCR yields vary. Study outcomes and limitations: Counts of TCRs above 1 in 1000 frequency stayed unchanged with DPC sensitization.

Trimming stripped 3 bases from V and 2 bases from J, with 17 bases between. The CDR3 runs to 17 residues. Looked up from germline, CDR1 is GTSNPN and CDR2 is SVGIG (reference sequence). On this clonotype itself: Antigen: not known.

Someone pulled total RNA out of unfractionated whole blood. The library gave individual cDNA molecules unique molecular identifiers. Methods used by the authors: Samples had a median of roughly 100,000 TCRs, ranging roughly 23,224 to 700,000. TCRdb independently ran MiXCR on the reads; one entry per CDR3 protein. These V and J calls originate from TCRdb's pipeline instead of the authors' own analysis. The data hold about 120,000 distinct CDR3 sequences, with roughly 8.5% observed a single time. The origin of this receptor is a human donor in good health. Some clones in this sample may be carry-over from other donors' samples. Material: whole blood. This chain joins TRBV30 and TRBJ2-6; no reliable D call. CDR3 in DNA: TGTGCCTGGAGGGTCGAGATCCTACGACCTGGGGCCAACGTCCTGACTTTC. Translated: CAWRVEILRPGANVLTF.